This TCR beta chain is from a study of cytomegalovirus exposure and HLA in healthy donors. With regard to this clone: As yet, its antigen is unknown.

PCR amplification relied on 60 Vbeta primers (plus 13 Jbeta primers). Produced via immunoSEQ multiplex PCR; TCRdb's table is partial and in-frame only. The sample has roughly 90,000 clones, 82% seen once; the top ten hold around 3.2%. Study observations and caveats: Data from an earlier analysis indicated that most TCR beta V segments were productive either about 87% or about 30% of the time. A later analysis revealed that TCR association rates differed between HLA loci, peaking at DRB1 and bottoming out at HLA-C.

From germline, CDR1 is LNHNV and CDR2 YYDKDF (reference sequence). The CDR3 spans 16 residues. Trimming cost V 1 base and J 0 bases; bases outside gene matches: 3. Sequencing input: PBMCs. The sequence was obtained from a man younger than 40 in good health and CMV-seropositive. V is TRBV15 and J is TRBJ2-1, with 7 bases matching TRBD2. CDR3 bases: TGTGCCACCAGCAGAGTCGGCGGGGGCTCCTACAATGAGCAGTTCTTC. Translating it yields CATSRVGGGSYNEQFF.